Following are 28 T cell receptor beta chains from one sample sequenced in a study of human T cells and chemical hapten exposure (dated by TCRdb to 2020 to 2023). Total RNA was isolated from unfractionated whole blood collected in Tempus Blood RNA tubes. The receptor library was made with 5' RACE. The instrument was an Illumina MiSeq. The public reads were reprocessed in TCRdb via fastp at Q25 and MiXCR, keeping in-frame beta chains. All rows with the same CDR3 protein become a single entry with the most common DNA and genes. The sample yields 150,000 or so distinct CDR3 sequences; 4.1% were counted once. 1.2% to 1.5% of the sample comes from the top ten. The receptors come from a female donor in good health.

This clonotype was seen many times. J is TRBJ1-1 and V is TRBV5-5, with no clear D. The CDR3 length is 13 residues. In germline, CDR1 is SGHKS, CDR2 YYEKEE (reference sequence). Trimming took off 0 bases at V and 8 bases at J, with 11 bases between the two ends. In DNA, the CDR3 is TGTGCCAGCAGCTTGGCCCCTGGGCCCGAAGCTTTCTTT. Protein: CASSLAPGPEAFF.

This clonotype showed up many times. The genes are TRBV27 and TRBJ2-7, with 9 bases aligning to TRBD1. The CDR3 totals 18 residues. In germline, CDR1 is MNHEY, CDR2 SMNVEV (reference sequence). The V gene end was trimmed by 3 bases and the J gene end by 5 bases; junction bases not matched to a gene: 17. The CDR3: CASSFLAGAQGAGDEQYF. The CDR3 DNA follows: TGTGCCAGCAGTTTCCTCGCCGGGGCACAGGGGGCTGGTGACGAGCAGTACTTC.

This clonotype was observed at least ten times. This sequence joins TRBV5-1 and TRBJ2-7, with 10 bases that match TRBD1. V lost 0 bases to trimming and J lost 4 bases; unmatched junction nucleotides: 1. This CDR3 region has 14 residues. Germline CDR1 is SGHRS and CDR2 is YFSETQ. CDR3 DNA: TGCGCCAGCAGCTTGGCGGGACAGGGGTACGAGCAGTACTTC. Translation gives CASSLAGQGYEQYF.

This clonotype came up many times. The chain carries TRBV6-2 or TRBV6-3 and TRBJ1-2; no definite D call. CDR1 is MNHEY, CDR2 SVGEGT, per germline. This CDR3 has 17 amino acids. Trimming removed 6 bases from V and 5 bases from J, with 25 bases in between. In DNA, the CDR3 is TGTGCCAGCAGCCGCTGGGCGGTAAATCGGACCCGATATGGCTACACCTTC. It encodes CASSRWAVNRTRYGYTF.

This clonotype occurred many times. This rearrangement joins TRBV3-1 to TRBJ1-1; 7 bases agree with TRBD1. The CDR3 sequence is 12 residues long. In germline, CDR1 is LGHDT, CDR2 YNNKEL (reference sequence). After removal of 4 bases from V and 6 bases from J, the junction contained 2 bases not matched to a gene. The CDR3 is CASSPGTAEAFF. Written as DNA, the CDR3 is TGTGCCAGCAGCCCGGGGACAGCTGAAGCTTTCTTT.

This clonotype has ten or more counts. This chain joins TRBV20-1 and TRBJ2-3; weak D call: TRBD2 (6 bases). The CDR3 has 15 residues. V lost 2 bases and J lost 0, with 12 bases in between. Germline V gene sequence: CDR1 DFQATT, CDR2 SNEGSKA (reference sequence). Written as DNA, the CDR3 is TGCAGTGCTAGAACCTCTAGCGCCAGCACAGATACGCAGTATTTT. It specifies CSARTSSASTDTQYF.

This clonotype appeared many times. The CDR3 loop reads CAIRIGGVNTEAFF. Written as DNA, the CDR3 is TGTGCCATCAGGATAGGGGGAGTAAACACTGAAGCTTTCTTT. The genes are TRBV10-3 and TRBJ1-1, with D possibly being TRBD1 (6 bases). The CDR3 covers 14 residues. In germline, CDR1 is ENHRY, CDR2 SYGVKD. The V end lost 6 bases, the J end lost 2 bases, and 13 bases lay between the germline ends.

This clonotype showed up just a few times. This chain uses TRBV4-2 with TRBJ1-1, with D perhaps matching TRBD1 (6 bases). The germline V gene has CDR1 LGHNA and CDR2 YNFKEQ. The CDR3 extends over 13 amino acids. The ends were cut back, 4 bases at V and 3 bases at J, with 9 bases in the middle. The CDR3 DNA reads as TGTGCCAGCAGCCCGGACAGACACACTGAAGCTTTCTTT. Protein sequence: CASSPDRHTEAFF.

At least ten counts were recorded for this clonotype. The rearrangement joins TRBV12-3 or TRBV12-4 to TRBJ1-1; 9 bases line up with TRBD1. The junction had 6 bases not matched to a gene; V was cut back by 5 bases and J by 5 bases. This CDR3 is built from 14 residues. The CDR3 reads CASSRDRVGTEAFF. CDR3 coding DNA: TGTGCCAGCAGTCGGGACAGGGTTGGAACTGAAGCTTTCTTT.

This clonotype was counted between two and nine times. The V and J genes are TRBV12-3 or TRBV12-4 and TRBJ1-5; a weak D match, TRBD1 (6 bases). This CDR3 has 17 amino acids. V dropped 2 bases and J dropped 6 bases, with 20 bases sitting between them. The DNA for the CDR3 is TGTGCCAGCAGTTTAATATCGGGGGGCGCATCGGGTCAGCCCCAGCATTTT. Amino acid sequence: CASSLISGGASGQPQHF.

This clonotype was counted at least ten times. The genes are TRBV12-3 or TRBV12-4 and TRBJ1-1; D ambiguous. The V gene lost 6 bases and the J gene lost 1 base, with 9 bases spanning the gap. This CDR3 is 13 amino acids long. The DNA for the CDR3 is TGTGCCAGCAGCTCCAATGCGAACACTGAAGCTTTCTTT. This gives the protein CASSSNANTEAFF.

The V and J genes are TRBV18 and TRBJ1-6; 11 bases are a match to TRBD1. Germline assignment: CDR1 KGHSH and CDR2 LQKENI. This CDR3 spans 15 amino acids. The V segment lost 4 bases and the J segment 10 bases; nucleotides outside the gene matches: 6. CDR3 sequence reads: CASSHQDRGRSPLHF. The CDR3 nucleotides are TGTGCCAGCTCACATCAGGACAGGGGGCGATCACCCCTCCACTTT.

This clonotype has at least ten counts. The rearrangement links TRBV12-3 or TRBV12-4 to TRBJ2-7; unclear D gene. V lost 5 bases, J lost 1 base, and 12 bases lay in between. The CDR3 is 14 residues long. The CDR3: CASSPYGSSYEQYF. The CDR3 DNA follows: TGTGCCAGCAGTCCCTATGGCAGTTCCTACGAGCAGTACTTC.

This clonotype was picked up many times. The genes are TRBV10-3 and TRBJ1-2; 9 positions agree with TRBD1. Losses at the gene ends were 6 bases for V and 8 bases for J; bases not matched to a gene: 19. Looked up from germline, CDR1 is ENHRY and CDR2 is SYGVKD. This CDR3 is 17 amino acids long. In DNA, the CDR3 is TGTGCCATCAGCAATTTTTTTCCGGGACAGGGTCTTACAGGCTACACCTTC. It specifies CAISNFFPGQGLTGYTF.

Note on this clonotype: This may arise from a read error, as a much more abundant clone is one base away. The V and J genes are TRBV9 and TRBJ2-3; D is unclear. The CDR3 spans 13 residues. Per the germline V gene, CDR1 is SGDLS and CDR2 is YYNGEE. V lost 3 bases and J lost 1, with 6 bases in between. Written as DNA, the CDR3 is TGTGCCAGCAGCGGTGGCGGCACAGATACGCAGTATTTT. It encodes CASSGGGTDTQYF.

V gene TRBV6-5 combines with J gene TRBJ2-6; D remains unclear. The CDR3 totals 18 residues. The germline V and J ends were trimmed by 8 bases and 0 bases, with 20 bases remaining between them. CDR1 MNHEY and CDR2 SVGAGI come from the germline V gene. The CDR3 bases are TGTGCCAGCTCTAGACTCCTTGGTACAGCCTCTGGGGCCAACGTCCTGACTTTC. This gives the protein CASSRLLGTASGANVLTF.

This clonotype was seen at least ten times. V gene TRBV18 combines with J gene TRBJ2-3; TRBD2 matches 7 bases. Germline V lookup: CDR1 KGHSH, CDR2 LQKENI. The V gene end was trimmed by 2 bases and the J gene end by 0 bases; junction bases not matched to a gene: 2. The CDR3 extends over 15 amino acids. CDR3 DNA: TGTGCCAGCTCACCATCAGCGGGGAGCACAGATACGCAGTATTTT. It yields the protein CASSPSAGSTDTQYF.

This clonotype was seen more than once but under ten times. This sequence joins TRBV18 and TRBJ2-3; the match to TRBD2 covers 10 bases. V lost 3 bases, J lost 1 base, and 4 bases stayed unmatched. This CDR3 contains 16 residues. CDR1 is KGHSH and CDR2 is LQKENI in the germline V gene. The CDR3 DNA reads as TGTGCCAGCTCACCGACTAGCGGGTTACGCACAGATACGCAGTATTTT. It is translated as CASSPTSGLRTDTQYF.

At least ten counts were recorded for this clonotype. J is TRBJ2-3 and V is TRBV9; D possibly uses TRBD1 or TRBD2 (5 bases each). Germline lookup yields CDR1 SGDLS and CDR2 YYNGEE. CDR3 size: 16 residues. Between the trimmed V and J ends, which lost 0 bases and 1 base, there was a span of 12 bases. The CDR3 region has the DNA TGTGCCAGCAGCGTAGCTCCGGGGCAGGGCACAGATACGCAGTATTTT. Encoded protein: CASSVAPGQGTDTQYF. Based on the CDR3 plus reference TRBV9 and TRBJ2-3, the full variable domain is DSGVTQTPKHLITATGQRVTLRCSPRSGDLSVYWYQQSLDQGLQFLIQYYNGEERAKGNILERFSAQQFPDLHSELNLSSLELGDSALYFCASSVAPGQGTDTQYFGPGTRLTVL.

This rearrangement joins TRBV6-6 to TRBJ2-7, with TRBD2 matching over 8 bases. CDR1 and CDR2 (germline): MNHNY, SVGAGI (reference sequence). The CDR3 has 14 amino acids. Trimming at V came to 1 base and at J to 6 bases, leaving 5 bases not matched to a gene. CDR3 protein: CASSYYGGVSEQYF. CDR3 DNA sequence: TGTGCCAGCAGTTACTACGGGGGGGTATCCGAGCAGTACTTC.

This clonotype came up many times. This chain connects TRBV7-9 to TRBJ2-6, with D perhaps TRBD1 (5 bases). The germline V gene encodes CDR1 SEHNR and CDR2 FQNEAQ (reference sequence). V gave up 1 base and J gave up 2 bases, with 12 bases separating them. The CDR3 has 17 amino acids. The CDR3 here is CASSLVERGTGANVLTF. The CDR3 bases are TGTGCCAGCAGCTTAGTGGAAAGGGGAACTGGGGCCAACGTCCTGACTTTC. The complete variable domain, with remaining parts taken from reference TRBV7-9 and TRBJ2-6, reads DTGVSQNPRHKITKRGQNVTFRCDPISEHNRLYWYRQTLGQGPEFLTYFQNEAQLEKSRLLSDRFSAERPKGSFSTLEIQRTEQGDSAMYLCASSLVERGTGANVLTFGAGSRLTVL.

Ten or more counts support this clonotype. The rearrangement links TRBV20-1 to TRBJ2-7; the D gene is possibly TRBD1 (7 bases). Trimming cost V 3 bases and J 3 bases, with 15 bases left between them. CDR1 is DFQATT, CDR2 SNEGSKA, per germline (reference sequence). The CDR3 contains 14 residues. CDR3 nucleotides: TGCAGTGCTAGCCCCCAGGGGGGCTTCTACGAGCAGTACTTC. This encodes CSASPQGGFYEQYF.

This clonotype was recorded a few times. The genes are TRBV4-2 and TRBJ2-3, with 8 nucleotides matching TRBD1. The CDR3 covers 17 residues. V dropped 0 bases and J dropped 1; count of bases not matched to a gene: 6. Germline CDR1 and CDR2: LGHNA and YNFKEQ. This CDR3 is CASSQDGDRRCTDTQYF. DNA of the CDR3: TGTGCCAGCAGCCAAGATGGGGACAGGAGATGCACAGATACGCAGTATTTT.

This clonotype was picked up a small number of times. The V call is TRBV4-2, the J call TRBJ2-7; TRBD2 is a possible D gene (6 bases). CDR1 is LGHNA and CDR2 is YNFKEQ in the germline V gene. V was shortened by 1 base and J by 2 bases, with 12 bases between the two germline ends. The CDR3 covers 15 residues. The CDR3 here is CASSQAWGGPYEQYF. The CDR3 DNA follows: TGTGCCAGCAGCCAAGCCTGGGGAGGCCCCTACGAGCAGTACTTC.

This clonotype appeared many times. This chain links TRBV3-1 with TRBJ1-1, with 7 bases lining up with TRBD1. Germline V gene data show CDR1 as LGHDT and CDR2 as YNNKEL (reference sequence). CDR3 length: 14 amino acids. With V trimmed by 6 bases and J by 9 bases, 13 bases remained unmatched. CDR3 DNA sequence: TGTGCCAGCAGGCCCCGCGGGACAGCGGGACAAGCTTTCTTT. This translates into CASRPRGTAGQAFF.

This clonotype was found many times. The rearrangement links TRBV7-9 to TRBJ2-7, with 9 positions matching TRBD1. Trimming at V came to 5 bases and at J to 7 bases, leaving 9 bases not matched to a gene. Germline assignment: CDR1 SEHNR and CDR2 FQNEAQ (reference sequence). The CDR3 is made up of 14 amino acids. The CDR3 loop reads CASSPGTGIKEQYF. CDR3 DNA sequence: TGTGCCAGCAGCCCCGGGACAGGGATTAAGGAGCAGTACTTC.

This clonotype appeared many times. The chain recombines TRBV18 with TRBJ2-2; 12 bases match TRBD1. The CDR3 length is 17 residues. Germline CDR1 reads KGHSH; CDR2 reads LQKENI. V dropped 4 bases and J dropped 2; count of bases not matched to a gene: 5. CDR3 bases: TGTGCCAGCTCACGCGCCGGGACAGGGGGCAACACCGGGGAGCTGTTTTTT. As protein: CASSRAGTGGNTGELFF.

This clonotype appeared many times. This chain uses TRBV28 with TRBJ2-7, with 7 bases aligning to TRBD1. CDR3 size: 13 residues. The germline V gene has CDR1 MDHEN and CDR2 SYDVKM. V was clipped by 7 bases and J by 2 bases; unmatched bases: 5. Written as DNA, the CDR3 is TGTGCCAGCACTACGGACAGGCCCTACGAGCAGTACTTC. This codes for CASTTDRPYEQYF.